Given below is one TCR beta chain in context. No antigen is known for it. The junction shows a germline mismatch at one end, possibly a read error. CDR1 and CDR2 (germline): SEHNR, FQNEAQ (reference sequence). This CDR3 region has 17 residues. A constant-region primer primed TCR beta cDNA synthesis from 450 to 550 ng of total RNA. Researchers made the TCR beta libraries by running three nested multiplex PCR rounds with slightly modified ARM-PCR. Both of the initial two PCR rounds ran for about 11 cycles and employed TRBV1-TRBV30 forward primers alongside a C-beta reverse primer. TCRdb redid the calling of the multiplex PCR reads with MiXCR, one entry per CDR3 protein. The table has a few hundred thousand distinct CDR3 sequences, about three fifths seen once. Blood RNA originated from unsorted whole blood, with germline DNA additionally extracted. This sample is drawn from a study of tumor-infiltrating lymphocytes in primary liver carcinoma. Study-wide background: Primary liver carcinomas in the patients were surgically resected. Samples gave roughly 3.65 to 7.5 million productive TCRbeta reads, similar across tissue types. Findings of the study overall: Blood had a significantly lower top-250-clone fraction than tumors did (p = 0.039).

This sequence was found in a woman under 40 with primary liver carcinoma and hepatitis B virus infection. The gene calls are TRBV7-9 and TRBJ2-4, with 8 bases fitting TRBD2. The sample comprised peripheral blood. This chain's CDR3 is CASSLARGTRERNIQNF. The CDR3 region has the DNA TGTGCCAGCAGCTTAGCGCGAGGGACTAGAGAGAGAAACATTCAGAACTTC.